Below, one T cell receptor beta chain is given with its context. Its specificity is not known. This entry belongs to a study of shared clonotypes between healthy human individuals. Study-wide findings and caveats: Generally, naive subsets (rather than memory subsets) showed larger estimated richness.

The CDR3 loop spans 16 amino acids. The method was immunoSEQ multiplex PCR; TCRdb's version includes in-frame clones alone and lacks a portion of them. The repertoire holds 2 million to 3 million clones, with approximately 93% as singletons. The chain is built from TRBV12-1 and TRBJ2-3; TRBD2 is taken as the D call from the table, unchecked against the DNA. TRBV12-1 is a known pseudogene. The sequenced sample was naive CD4+ T cells from PBMCs. Subset given: CD45RA+ positively selected. This TCR came from a man younger than 35 in good health. Some clones in this sample may be carry-over from other donors' samples. The chain's CDR3 is CASTRGGSGSTDTQYF. The CDR3 DNA reads TGTGCCAGCACCCGGGGGGGTAGCGGCAGCACAGATACGCAGTATTTT.